The sample holds a few counts of the clone carrying this T cell receptor beta chain. This entry is derived from a study of early T cells in non-severe SARS-CoV-2 infection. TCRdb passed the 5' RACE reads through MiXCR, listing each CDR3 protein once. The data show about 110,000 distinct CDR3 sequences, with 12% seen just once and around 3% held by the top ten. V shed 0 bases, J shed 6 bases, and the junction held 8 bases outside the gene matches. Germline loops: CDR1 LNHNV, CDR2 YYDKDF (reference sequence). CDR3 length: 16 amino acids. The sample comprised whole blood. The rearrangement uses TRBV15 and TRBJ2-3; 8 positions agree with TRBD2. The receptor comes from an adult who was a healthcare worker with PCR-confirmed SARS-CoV-2 infection or an uninfected control (not recorded which). DNA of the CDR3: TGTGCCACCAGCAGAGATCGGACGGGAGGGGAGGATACGCAGTATTTT. Amino acid sequence: CATSRDRTGGEDTQYF.